This T cell receptor (beta chain) was profiled in a study of T cells in Graves' hyperthyroidism and ophthalmopathy. Overall study results and limits: Ophthalmopathy, which appeared later, was predicted by the model a median approximately six months before onset. In the analysis, a 13 V-J model separated ophthalmopathy from stable hyperthyroidism. Blood samples included most of the expanded thyroid clonotypes exceeding 0.001.

This clonotype was seen a handful of times. The antigen is unknown. Calling Graves' hyperthyroidism stable meant ophthalmopathy did not progress within 18 months. Amplified TCR beta CDR3 regions derived from RNA transcripts. Researchers ran a first-round RT-PCR on the TCR CDR3 using the HTBI primer set. Via MiXCR, TCRdb re-called the multiplex PCR reads, giving one row per CDR3 protein. The sample consists of over 700,000 distinct CDR3 sequences, 30% to 40% of them appearing once. CDR1 is MNHEY, CDR2 SMNVEV, per germline (reference sequence). V lost 4 bases and J 5 bases, leaving 15 bases between the germline ends. The CDR3 contains 15 residues.

The sequenced sample consisted of blood. This TCR was recovered from a woman aged 40 to 55 with Graves' hyperthyroidism. The rearrangement joins TRBV27 to TRBJ1-5, with D unresolved. The CDR3 region is CASSSGRGGHQPQHF. In DNA form, the CDR3 reads TGTGCCAGCAGTTCCGGGAGAGGAGGTCATCAGCCCCAGCATTTT.